This T cell receptor (beta chain) stems from a study of blood T cell repertoires in COVID-19. The CDR3 consists of 15 residues. Germline CDR1 LNHDA, CDR2 SQIVND (reference sequence). The junction had 2 bases not matched to a gene; V was cut back by 3 bases and J by 3 bases. Assay used: immunoSEQ multiplex PCR; TCRdb lists only in-frame clones, some missing. This table has fewer than 300,000 clones, around 89% appearing once. Material for sequencing was peripheral blood. This clonotype was sampled from a woman aged 45 to 65 with COVID-19, enrolled during active disease. This sequence joins TRBV19 and TRBJ2-3, with 11 nucleotides matching TRBD2. In DNA form, the CDR3 reads TGTGCCAGTAGTATTAGACTAGCGGGGACAGATACGCAGTATTTT. Its protein product is CASSIRLAGTDTQYF.